The following is a T cell receptor beta chain sequence with its context. The antigen remains unidentified. These data are taken from a study of T cell responses to AZD1222 COVID-19 vaccine. Study-wide results and caveats: White British ancestry dominated among donors, who included more females, and clonal diversity was possibly underestimated. Repertoire sampling was restricted to post-peak T cell response timepoints.

The repertoire was sequenced with immunoSEQ multiplex PCR; TCRdb's copy has only in-frame clones and lacks some. The profile shows 150,000 to 200,000 clones, around 92% of them singletons. The TCR sequence derives from an adult in good health. Here the sequenced sample was peripheral blood, taken on day 0 of AZD1222 vaccination.

The CDR3 DNA is TGTGCCACCAGCTATCTATCGGCTAGCGGGAGCTACGAGCAGTACTTC. It is translated as CATSYLSASGSYEQYF. This rearrangement joins TRBV15 to TRBJ2-7; the match to TRBD2 covers 10 bases. The CDR3 is 16 residues long. Germline assignment: CDR1 LNHNV and CDR2 YYDKDF (reference sequence). V lost 5 bases to trimming and J lost 3 bases; unmatched junction nucleotides: 10.